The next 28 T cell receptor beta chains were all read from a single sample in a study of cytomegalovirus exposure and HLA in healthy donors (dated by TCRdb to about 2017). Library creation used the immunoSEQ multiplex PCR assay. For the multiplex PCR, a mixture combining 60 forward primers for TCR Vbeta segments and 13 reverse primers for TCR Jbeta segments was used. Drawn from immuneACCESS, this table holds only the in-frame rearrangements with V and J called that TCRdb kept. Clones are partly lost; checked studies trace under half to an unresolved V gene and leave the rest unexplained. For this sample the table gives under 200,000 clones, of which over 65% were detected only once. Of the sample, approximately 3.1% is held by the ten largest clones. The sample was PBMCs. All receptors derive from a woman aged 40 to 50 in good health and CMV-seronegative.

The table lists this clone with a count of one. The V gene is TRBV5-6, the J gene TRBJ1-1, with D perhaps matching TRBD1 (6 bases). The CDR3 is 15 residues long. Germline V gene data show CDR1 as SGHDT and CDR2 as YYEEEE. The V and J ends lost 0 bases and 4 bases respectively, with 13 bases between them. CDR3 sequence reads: CASSLVSGAGTEAFF. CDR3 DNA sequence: TGTGCCAGCAGCTTGGTATCAGGGGCCGGCACTGAAGCTTTCTTT.

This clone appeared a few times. CDR3 amino acids: CASGRGGLGGELFF. The CDR3 DNA is TGTGCTAGTGGTCGGGGGGGCCTGGGCGGGGAGCTGTTTTTT. This rearrangement joins TRBV12-5 to TRBJ2-2; 8 bases fit TRBD2. V lost 5 bases and J lost 7; bases outside the gene matches: 6. The CDR3 runs to 14 residues. Germline assignment: CDR1 LGHNT and CDR2 FRNRAP.

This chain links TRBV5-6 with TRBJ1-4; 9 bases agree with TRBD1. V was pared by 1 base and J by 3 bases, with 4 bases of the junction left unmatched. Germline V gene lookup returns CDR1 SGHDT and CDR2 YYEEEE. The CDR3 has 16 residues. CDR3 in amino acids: CASSLRQGVSNEKLFF. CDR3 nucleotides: TGTGCCAGCAGCTTGAGACAGGGGGTCTCTAATGAAAAACTGTTTTTT.

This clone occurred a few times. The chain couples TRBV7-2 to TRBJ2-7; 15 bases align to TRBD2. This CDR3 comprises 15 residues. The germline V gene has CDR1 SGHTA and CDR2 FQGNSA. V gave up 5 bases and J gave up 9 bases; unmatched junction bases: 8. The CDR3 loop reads CASSRTSGGVVLQYF. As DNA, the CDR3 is TGTGCCAGCAGCCGGACTAGCGGGGGGGTAGTTCTGCAGTACTTC.

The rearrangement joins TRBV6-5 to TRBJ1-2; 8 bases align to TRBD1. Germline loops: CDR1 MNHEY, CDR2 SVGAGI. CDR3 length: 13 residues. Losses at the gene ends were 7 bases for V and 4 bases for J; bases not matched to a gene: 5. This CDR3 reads CASTYGQGYGYTF. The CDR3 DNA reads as TGTGCCAGCACCTATGGACAGGGCTATGGCTACACCTTC.

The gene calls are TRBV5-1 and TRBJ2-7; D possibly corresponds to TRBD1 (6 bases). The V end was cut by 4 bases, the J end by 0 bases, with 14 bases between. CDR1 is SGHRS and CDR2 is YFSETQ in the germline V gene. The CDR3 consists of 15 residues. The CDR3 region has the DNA TGCGCCAGCAGCACGACAGGACTTGTCTCCTACGAGCAGTACTTC. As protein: CASSTTGLVSYEQYF.

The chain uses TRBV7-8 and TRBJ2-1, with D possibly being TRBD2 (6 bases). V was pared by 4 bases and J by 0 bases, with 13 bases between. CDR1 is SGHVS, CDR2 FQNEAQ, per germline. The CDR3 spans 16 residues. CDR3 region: CASSSRGRSSYNEQFF. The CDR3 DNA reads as TGTGCCAGCAGCTCGCGGGGCCGGAGCTCCTACAATGAGCAGTTCTTC. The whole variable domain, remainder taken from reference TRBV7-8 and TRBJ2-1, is GAGVSQSPRYKVAKRGQDVALRCDPISGHVSLFWYQQALGQGPEFLTYFQNEAQLDKSGLPSDRFFAERPEGSVSTLKIQRTQQEDSAVYLCASSSRGRSSYNEQFFGPGTRLTVL.

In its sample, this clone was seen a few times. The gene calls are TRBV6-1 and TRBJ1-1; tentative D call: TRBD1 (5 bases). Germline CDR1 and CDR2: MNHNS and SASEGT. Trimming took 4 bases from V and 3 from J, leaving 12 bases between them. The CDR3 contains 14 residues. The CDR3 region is CASSAGGWHTEAFF. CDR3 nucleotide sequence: TGTGCCAGCAGTGCCGGGGGTTGGCACACTGAAGCTTTCTTT.

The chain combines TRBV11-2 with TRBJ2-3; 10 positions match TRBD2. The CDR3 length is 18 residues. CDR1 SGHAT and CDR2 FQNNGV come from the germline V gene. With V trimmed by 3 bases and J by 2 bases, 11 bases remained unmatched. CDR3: CASSFNRLAGLSTDTQYF. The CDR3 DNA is TGTGCCAGCAGCTTCAATCGACTAGCGGGCTTATCCACAGATACGCAGTATTTT. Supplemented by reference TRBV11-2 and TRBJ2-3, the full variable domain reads EAGVAQSPRYKIIEKRQSVAFWCNPISGHATLYWYQQILGQGPKLLIQFQNNGVVDDSQLPKDRFSAERLKGVDSTLKIQPAKLEDSAVYLCASSFNRLAGLSTDTQYFGPGTRLTVL.

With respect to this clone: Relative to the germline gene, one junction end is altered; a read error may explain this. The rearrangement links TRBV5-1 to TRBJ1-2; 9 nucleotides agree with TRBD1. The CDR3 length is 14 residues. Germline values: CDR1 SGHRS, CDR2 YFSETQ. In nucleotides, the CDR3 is TGTGCCAGCAGCTTACTAACAGGGGGCGGTGGCTACACCTTC. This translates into CASSLLTGGGGYTF.

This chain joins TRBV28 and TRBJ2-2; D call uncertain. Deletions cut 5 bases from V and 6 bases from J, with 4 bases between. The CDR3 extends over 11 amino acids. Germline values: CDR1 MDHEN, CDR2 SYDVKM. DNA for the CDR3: TGTGCCAGCAGTGCGGCCGGGGAGCTGTTTTTT. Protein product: CASSAAGELFF. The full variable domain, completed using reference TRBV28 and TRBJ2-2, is DVKVTQSSRYLVKRTGEKVFLECVQDMDHENMFWYRQDPGLGLRLIYFSYDVKMKEKGDIPEGYSVSREKKERFSLILESASTNQTSMYLCASSAAGELFFGEGSRLTVL.

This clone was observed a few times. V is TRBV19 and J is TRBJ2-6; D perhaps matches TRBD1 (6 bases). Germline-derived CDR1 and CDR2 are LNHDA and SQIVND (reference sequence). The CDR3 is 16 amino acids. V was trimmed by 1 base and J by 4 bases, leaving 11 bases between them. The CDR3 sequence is CASSIASGAGANVLTF. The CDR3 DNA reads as TGTGCCAGTAGTATAGCCTCAGGGGCCGGGGCCAACGTCCTGACTTTC.

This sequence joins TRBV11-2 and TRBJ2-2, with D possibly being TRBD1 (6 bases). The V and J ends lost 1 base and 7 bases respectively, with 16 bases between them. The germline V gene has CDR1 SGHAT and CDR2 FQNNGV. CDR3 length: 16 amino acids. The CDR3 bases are TGTGCCAGCAGCTTAGGAAGGGCTGGGGGACACGGGGAGCTGTTTTTT. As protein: CASSLGRAGGHGELFF.

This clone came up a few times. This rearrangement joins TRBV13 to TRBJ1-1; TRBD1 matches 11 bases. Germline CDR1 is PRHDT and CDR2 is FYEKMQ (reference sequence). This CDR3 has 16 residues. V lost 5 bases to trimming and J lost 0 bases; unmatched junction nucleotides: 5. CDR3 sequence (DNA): TGTGCCAGCAGCCCGGGGGACAGGGGGATGAACACTGAAGCTTTCTTT. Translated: CASSPGDRGMNTEAFF.

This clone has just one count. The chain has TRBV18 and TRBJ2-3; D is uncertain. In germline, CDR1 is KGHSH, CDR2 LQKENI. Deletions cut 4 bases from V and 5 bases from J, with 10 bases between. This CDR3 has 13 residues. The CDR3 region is CASSLSLVDTQYF. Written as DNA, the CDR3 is TGTGCCAGCTCACTCTCCCTCGTAGATACGCAGTATTTT.

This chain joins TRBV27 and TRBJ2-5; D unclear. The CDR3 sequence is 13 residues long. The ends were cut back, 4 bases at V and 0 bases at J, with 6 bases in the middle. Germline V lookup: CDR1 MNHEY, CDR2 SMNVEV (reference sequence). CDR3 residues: CASSSLYQETQYF. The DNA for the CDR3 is TGTGCCAGCAGTTCCTTGTACCAAGAGACCCAGTACTTC.

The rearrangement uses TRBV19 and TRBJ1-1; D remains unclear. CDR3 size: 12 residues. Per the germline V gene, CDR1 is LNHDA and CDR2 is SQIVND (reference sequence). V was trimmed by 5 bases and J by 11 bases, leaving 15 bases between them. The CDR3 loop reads CASSHKSGAAFF. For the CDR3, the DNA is TGTGCCAGTAGTCACAAATCGGGAGCGGCTTTCTTT.

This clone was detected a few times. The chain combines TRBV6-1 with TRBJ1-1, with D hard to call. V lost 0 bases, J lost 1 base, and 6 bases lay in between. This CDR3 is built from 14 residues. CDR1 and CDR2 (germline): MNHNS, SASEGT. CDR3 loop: CASSEALGNTEAFF. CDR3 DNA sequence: TGTGCCAGCAGTGAAGCCCTAGGGAACACTGAAGCTTTCTTT.

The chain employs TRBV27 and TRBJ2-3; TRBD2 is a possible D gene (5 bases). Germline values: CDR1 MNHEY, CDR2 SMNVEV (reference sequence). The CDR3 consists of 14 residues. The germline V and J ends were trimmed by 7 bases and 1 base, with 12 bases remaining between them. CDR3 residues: CASTLGVGTDTQYF. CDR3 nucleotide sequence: TGTGCCAGCACCCTCGGGGTGGGCACAGATACGCAGTATTTT.

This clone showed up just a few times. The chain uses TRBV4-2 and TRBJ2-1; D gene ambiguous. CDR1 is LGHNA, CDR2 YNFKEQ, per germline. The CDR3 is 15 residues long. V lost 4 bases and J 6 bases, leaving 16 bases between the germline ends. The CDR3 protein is CASSPEPLEANEQFF. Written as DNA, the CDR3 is TGTGCCAGCAGCCCCGAACCGCTAGAAGCCAATGAGCAGTTCTTC.

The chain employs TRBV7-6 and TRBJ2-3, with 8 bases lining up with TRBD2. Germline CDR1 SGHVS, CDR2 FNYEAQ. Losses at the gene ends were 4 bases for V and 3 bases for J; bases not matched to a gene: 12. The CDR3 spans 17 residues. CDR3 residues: CASSSAFERGPTDTQYF. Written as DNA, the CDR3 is TGTGCCAGCAGCTCGGCGTTTGAGCGGGGGCCGACAGATACGCAGTATTTT.

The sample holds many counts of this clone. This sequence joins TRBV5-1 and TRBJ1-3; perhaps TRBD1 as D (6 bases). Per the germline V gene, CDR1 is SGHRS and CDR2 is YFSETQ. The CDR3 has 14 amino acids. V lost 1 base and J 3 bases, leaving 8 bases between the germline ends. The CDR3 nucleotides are TGCGCCAGCAGCTTGACAGGGAGTGGAAACACCATATATTTT. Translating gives CASSLTGSGNTIYF.

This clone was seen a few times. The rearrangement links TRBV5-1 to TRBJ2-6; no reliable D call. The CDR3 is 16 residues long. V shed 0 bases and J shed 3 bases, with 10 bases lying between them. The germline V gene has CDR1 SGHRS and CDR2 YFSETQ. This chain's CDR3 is CASSLDPRSGANVLTF. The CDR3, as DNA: TGCGCCAGCAGCTTGGATCCCCGCAGTGGGGCCAACGTCCTGACTTTC.

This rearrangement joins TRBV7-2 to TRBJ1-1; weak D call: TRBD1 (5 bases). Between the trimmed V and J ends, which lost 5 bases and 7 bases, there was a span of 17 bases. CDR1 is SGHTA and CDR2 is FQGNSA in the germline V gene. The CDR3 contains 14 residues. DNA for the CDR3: TGTGCCAGCAGCAGCTACAGGAGGGTAGATGAAGCTTTCTTT. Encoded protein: CASSSYRRVDEAFF.

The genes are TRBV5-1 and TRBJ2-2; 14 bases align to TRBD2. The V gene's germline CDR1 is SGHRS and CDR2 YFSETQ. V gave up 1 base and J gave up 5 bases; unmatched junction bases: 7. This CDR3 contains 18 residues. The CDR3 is CASSLPPGLAGETGELFF. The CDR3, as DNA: TGCGCCAGCAGCTTGCCCCCGGGACTAGCGGGGGAAACCGGGGAGCTGTTTTTT. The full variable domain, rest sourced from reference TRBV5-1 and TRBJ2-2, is KAGVTQTPRYLIKTRGQQVTLSCSPISGHRSVSWYQQTPGQGLQFLFEYFSETQRNKGNFPGRFSGRQFSNSRSEMNVSTLELGDSALYLCASSLPPGLAGETGELFFGEGSRLTVL.

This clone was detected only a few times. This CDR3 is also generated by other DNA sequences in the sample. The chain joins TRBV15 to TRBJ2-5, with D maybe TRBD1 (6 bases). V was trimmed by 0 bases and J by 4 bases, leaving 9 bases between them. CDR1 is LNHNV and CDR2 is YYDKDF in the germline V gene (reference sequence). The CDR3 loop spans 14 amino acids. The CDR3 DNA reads TGTGCCACCAGCAGAGACAGGGGATCAGAGACCCAGTACTTC. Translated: CATSRDRGSETQYF. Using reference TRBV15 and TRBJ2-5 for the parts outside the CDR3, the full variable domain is DAMVIQNPRYQVTQFGKPVTLSCSQTLNHNVMYWYQQKSSQAPKLLFHYYDKDFNNEADTPDNFQSRRPNTSFCFLDIRSPGLGDTAMYLCATSRDRGSETQYFGPGTRLLVL.

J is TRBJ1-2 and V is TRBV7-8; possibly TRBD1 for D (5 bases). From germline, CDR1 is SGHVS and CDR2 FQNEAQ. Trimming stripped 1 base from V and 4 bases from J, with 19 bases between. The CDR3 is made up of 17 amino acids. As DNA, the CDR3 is TGTGCCAGCAGCTTAGTTCGGTTGCAGGGCGGGAGCTATGGCTACACCTTC. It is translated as CASSLVRLQGGSYGYTF. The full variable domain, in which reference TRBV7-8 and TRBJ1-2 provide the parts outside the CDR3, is GAGVSQSPRYKVAKRGQDVALRCDPISGHVSLFWYQQALGQGPEFLTYFQNEAQLDKSGLPSDRFFAERPEGSVSTLKIQRTQQEDSAVYLCASSLVRLQGGSYGYTFGSGTRLTVV.

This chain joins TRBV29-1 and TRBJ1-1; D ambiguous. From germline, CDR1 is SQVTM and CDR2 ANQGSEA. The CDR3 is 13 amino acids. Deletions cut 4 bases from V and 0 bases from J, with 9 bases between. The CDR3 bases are TGCAGCGTTGGCGGAGTAATGAACACTGAAGCTTTCTTT. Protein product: CSVGGVMNTEAFF.